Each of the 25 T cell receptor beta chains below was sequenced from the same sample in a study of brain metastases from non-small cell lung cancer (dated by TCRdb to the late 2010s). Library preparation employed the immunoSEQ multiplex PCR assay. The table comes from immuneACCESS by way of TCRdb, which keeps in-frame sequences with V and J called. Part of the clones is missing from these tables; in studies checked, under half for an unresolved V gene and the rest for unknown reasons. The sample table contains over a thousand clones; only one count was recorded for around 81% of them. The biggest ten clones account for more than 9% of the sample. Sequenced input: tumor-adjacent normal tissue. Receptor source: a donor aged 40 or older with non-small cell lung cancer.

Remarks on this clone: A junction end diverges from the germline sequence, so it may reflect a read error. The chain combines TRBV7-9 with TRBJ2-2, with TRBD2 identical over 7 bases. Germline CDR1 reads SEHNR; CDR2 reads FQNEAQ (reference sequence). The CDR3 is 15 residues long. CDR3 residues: CVSSLYRGGTGELFF. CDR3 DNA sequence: TGTGTCAGCAGCTTATACCGGGGAGGGACCGGGGAGCTGTTTTTT.

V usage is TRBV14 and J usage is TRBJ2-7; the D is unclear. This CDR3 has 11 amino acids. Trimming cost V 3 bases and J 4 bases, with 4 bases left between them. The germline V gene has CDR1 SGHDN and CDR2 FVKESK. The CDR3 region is CASSQAYEQYF. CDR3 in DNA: TGTGCCAGCAGCCAGGCTTACGAGCAGTACTTC. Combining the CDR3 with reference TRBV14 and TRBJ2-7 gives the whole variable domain EAGVTQFPSHSVIEKGQTVTLRCDPISGHDNLYWYRRVMGKEIKFLLHFVKESKQDESGMPNNRFLAERTGGTYSTLKVQPAELEDSGVYFCASSQAYEQYFGPGTRLTVT.

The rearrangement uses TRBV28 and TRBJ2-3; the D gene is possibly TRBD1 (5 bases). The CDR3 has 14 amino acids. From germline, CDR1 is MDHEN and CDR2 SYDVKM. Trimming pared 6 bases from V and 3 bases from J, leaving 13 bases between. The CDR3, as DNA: TGTGCCAGCAGCTTCCTATCAGGGACAGATACGCAGTATTTT. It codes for CASSFLSGTDTQYF. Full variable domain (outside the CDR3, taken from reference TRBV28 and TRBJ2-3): DVKVTQSSRYLVKRTGEKVFLECVQDMDHENMFWYRQDPGLGLRLIYFSYDVKMKEKGDIPEGYSVSREKKERFSLILESASTNQTSMYLCASSFLSGTDTQYFGPGTRLTVL.

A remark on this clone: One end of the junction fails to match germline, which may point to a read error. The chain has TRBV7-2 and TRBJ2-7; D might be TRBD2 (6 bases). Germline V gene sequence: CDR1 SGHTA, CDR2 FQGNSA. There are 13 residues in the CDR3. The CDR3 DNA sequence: TGTGCCAGCAGTTTAGCGGTTTCCTACGAGCAGTACTTC. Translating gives CASSLAVSYEQYF.

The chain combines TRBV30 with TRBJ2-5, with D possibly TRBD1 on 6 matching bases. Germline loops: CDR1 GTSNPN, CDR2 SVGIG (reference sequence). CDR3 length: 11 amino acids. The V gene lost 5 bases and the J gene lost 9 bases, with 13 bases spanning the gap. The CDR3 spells CAWGTGRPQYF. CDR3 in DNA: TGTGCCTGGGGAACAGGGAGACCCCAGTACTTC.

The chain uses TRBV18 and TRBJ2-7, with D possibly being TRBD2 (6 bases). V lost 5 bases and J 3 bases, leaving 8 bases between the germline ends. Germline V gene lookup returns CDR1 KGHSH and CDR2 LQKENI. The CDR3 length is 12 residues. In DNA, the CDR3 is TGTGCCAGCTCATCCGGGGGCTACGAGCAGTACTTC. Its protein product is CASSSGGYEQYF.

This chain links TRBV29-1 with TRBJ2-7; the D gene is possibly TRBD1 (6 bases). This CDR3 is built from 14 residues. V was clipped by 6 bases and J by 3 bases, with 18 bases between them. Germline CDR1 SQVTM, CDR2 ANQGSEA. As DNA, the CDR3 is TGCAGCGTGGTATACCGGGACAAGAACTACGAGCAGTACTTC. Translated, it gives CSVVYRDKNYEQYF.

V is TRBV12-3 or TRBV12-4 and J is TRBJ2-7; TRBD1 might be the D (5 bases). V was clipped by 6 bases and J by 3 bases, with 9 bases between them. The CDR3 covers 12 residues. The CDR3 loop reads CASSGRVYEQYF. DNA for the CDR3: TGTGCCAGCAGCGGCAGGGTCTACGAGCAGTACTTC.

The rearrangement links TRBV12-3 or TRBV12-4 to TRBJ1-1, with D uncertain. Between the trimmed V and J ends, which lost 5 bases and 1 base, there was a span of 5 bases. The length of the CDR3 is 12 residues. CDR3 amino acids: CASSPTNTEAFF. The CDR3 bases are TGTGCCAGCAGTCCGACGAACACTGAAGCTTTCTTT.

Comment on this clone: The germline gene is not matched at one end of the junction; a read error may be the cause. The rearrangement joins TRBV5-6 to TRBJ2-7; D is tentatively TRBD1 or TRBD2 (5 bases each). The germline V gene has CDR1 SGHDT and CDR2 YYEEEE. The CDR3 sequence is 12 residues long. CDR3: CANSSGTLEQYF. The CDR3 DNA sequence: TGTGCCAACAGCTCTGGGACCCTCGAGCAATACTTC.

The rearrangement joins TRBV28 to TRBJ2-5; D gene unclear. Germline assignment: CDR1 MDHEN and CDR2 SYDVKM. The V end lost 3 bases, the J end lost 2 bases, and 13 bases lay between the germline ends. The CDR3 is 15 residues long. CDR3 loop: CASSFLLQRQETQYF. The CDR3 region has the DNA TGTGCCAGCAGTTTTCTCCTCCAAAGGCAAGAGACCCAGTACTTC.

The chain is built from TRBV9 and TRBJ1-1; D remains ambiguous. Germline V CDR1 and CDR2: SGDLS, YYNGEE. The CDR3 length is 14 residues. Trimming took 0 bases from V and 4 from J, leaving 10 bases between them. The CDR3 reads CASSVGEGRTEAFF. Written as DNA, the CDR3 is TGTGCCAGCAGCGTAGGAGAGGGTCGCACTGAAGCTTTCTTT.

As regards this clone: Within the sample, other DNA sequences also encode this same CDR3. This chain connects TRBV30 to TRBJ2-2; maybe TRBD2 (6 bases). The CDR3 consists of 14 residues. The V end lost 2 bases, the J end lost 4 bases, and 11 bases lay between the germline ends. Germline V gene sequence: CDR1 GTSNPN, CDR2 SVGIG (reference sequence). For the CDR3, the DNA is TGTGCCTGGAGTCCTTTAGCGGCCACCGGGGAGCTGTTTTTT. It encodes CAWSPLAATGELFF.

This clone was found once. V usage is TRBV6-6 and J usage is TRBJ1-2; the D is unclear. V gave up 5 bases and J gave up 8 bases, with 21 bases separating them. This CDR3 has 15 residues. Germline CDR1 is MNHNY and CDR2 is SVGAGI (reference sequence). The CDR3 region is CASSPEGRIAFGYTF. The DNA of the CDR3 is TGTGCCAGCAGTCCAGAGGGTAGAATTGCCTTCGGCTACACCTTC.

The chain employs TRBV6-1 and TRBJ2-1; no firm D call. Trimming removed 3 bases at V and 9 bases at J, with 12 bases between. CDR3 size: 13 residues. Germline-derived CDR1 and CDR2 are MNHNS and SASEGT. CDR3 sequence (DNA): TGTGCCAGCAGTGACCGCAACAGAGTTGAGCAGTTCTTC. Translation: CASSDRNRVEQFF.

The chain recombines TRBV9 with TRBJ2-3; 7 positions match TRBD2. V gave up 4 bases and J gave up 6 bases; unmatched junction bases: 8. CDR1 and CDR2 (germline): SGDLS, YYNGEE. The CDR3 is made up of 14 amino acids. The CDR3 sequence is CASSPQIAGDTQYF. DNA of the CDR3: TGTGCCAGCAGCCCCCAGATAGCGGGTGATACGCAGTATTTT. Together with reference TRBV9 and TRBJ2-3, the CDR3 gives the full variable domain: DSGVTQTPKHLITATGQRVTLRCSPRSGDLSVYWYQQSLDQGLQFLIQYYNGEERAKGNILERFSAQQFPDLHSELNLSSLELGDSALYFCASSPQIAGDTQYFGPGTRLTVL.

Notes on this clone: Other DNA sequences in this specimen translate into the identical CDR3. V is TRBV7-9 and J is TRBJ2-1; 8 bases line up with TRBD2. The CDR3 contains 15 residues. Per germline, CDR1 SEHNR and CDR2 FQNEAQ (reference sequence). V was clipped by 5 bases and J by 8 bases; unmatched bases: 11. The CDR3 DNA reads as TGTGCCAGCAGCCTCCCCCCGACTAGCGTCCATGAGCAGTTCTTC. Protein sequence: CASSLPPTSVHEQFF.

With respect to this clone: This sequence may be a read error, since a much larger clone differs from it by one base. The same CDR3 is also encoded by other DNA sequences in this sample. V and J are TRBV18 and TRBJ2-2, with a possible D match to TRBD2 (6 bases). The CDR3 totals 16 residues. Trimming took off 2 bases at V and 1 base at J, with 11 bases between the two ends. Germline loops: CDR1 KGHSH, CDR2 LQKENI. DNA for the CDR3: TGTGCCAGCTCACCATCTGGGACTTTGAACACCGGGGAGCTGTTTTTT. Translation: CASSPSGTLNTGELFF.

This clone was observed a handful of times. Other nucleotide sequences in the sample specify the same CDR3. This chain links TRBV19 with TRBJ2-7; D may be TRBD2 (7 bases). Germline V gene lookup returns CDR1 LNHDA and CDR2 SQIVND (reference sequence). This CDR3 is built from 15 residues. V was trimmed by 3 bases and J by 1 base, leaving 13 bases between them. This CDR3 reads CASSIPGEGSYEQYF. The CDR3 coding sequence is TGTGCCAGTAGTATTCCAGGGGAGGGATCCTACGAGCAGTACTTC.

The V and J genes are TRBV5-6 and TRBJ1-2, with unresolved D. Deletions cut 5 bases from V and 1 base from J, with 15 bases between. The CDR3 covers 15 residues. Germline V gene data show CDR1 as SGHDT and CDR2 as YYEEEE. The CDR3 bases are TGTGCCAGCAGGGACGGATCCATCCTTAACTATGGCTACACCTTC. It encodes CASRDGSILNYGYTF.

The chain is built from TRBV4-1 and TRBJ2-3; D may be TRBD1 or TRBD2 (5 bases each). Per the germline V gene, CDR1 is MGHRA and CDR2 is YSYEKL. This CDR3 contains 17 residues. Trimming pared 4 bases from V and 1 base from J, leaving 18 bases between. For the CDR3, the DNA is TGCGCCAGCAGCCCTCCGCGAGGGACCAGCGGCACAGATACGCAGTATTTT. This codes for CASSPPRGTSGTDTQYF.

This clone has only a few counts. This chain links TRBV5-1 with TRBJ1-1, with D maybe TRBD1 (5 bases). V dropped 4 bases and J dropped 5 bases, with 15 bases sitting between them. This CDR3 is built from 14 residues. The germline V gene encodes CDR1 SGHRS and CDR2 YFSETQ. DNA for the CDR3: TGCGCCAGCAGCCCGGAGGGGAGAAAAACTGAAGCTTTCTTT. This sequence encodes CASSPEGRKTEAFF.

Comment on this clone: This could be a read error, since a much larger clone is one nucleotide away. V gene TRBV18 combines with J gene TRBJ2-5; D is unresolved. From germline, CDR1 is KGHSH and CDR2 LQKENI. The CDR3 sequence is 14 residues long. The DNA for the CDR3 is TGTGCCAGCTCACCACCAACAAACCGAGAGATCCAGTACTTC. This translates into CASSPPTNREIQYF. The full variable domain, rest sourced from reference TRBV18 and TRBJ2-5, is NAGVMQNPRHLVRRRGQEARLRCSPMKGHSHVYWYRQLPEEGLKFMVYLQKENIIDESGMPKERFSAEFPKEGPSILRIQQVVRGDSAAYFCASSPPTNREIQYFGPGTRLLVL.

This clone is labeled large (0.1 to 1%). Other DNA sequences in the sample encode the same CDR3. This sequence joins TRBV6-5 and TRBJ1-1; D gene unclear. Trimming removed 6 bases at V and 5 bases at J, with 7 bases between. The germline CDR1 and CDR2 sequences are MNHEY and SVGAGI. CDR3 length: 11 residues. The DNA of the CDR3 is TGTGCCAGCAGCGAGGAGACTGAAGCTTTCTTT. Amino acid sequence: CASSEETEAFF.

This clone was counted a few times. The CDR3, as DNA: TGTGCCAGCAGCCCCCAGGGGGGTTGGGACACAGATACGCAGTATTTT. This gives the protein CASSPQGGWDTDTQYF. The J gene is TRBJ2-3, the V gene TRBV9; possible D gene TRBD1, 7 bases. Germline-derived CDR1 and CDR2 are SGDLS and YYNGEE. Trimming removed 4 bases at V and 2 bases at J, with 17 bases between. The CDR3 loop spans 16 amino acids.